A selection of T cell receptor beta chains follows, all from one sample in a study of naive and memory T cell subsets. TCRdb reprocessed the UMI-ligation and nested PCR reads via MiXCR and lists one record per CDR3 protein. There are under 150,000 distinct CDR3 sequences in the sample; 15% to 20% occur only once, and 0.55% to 0.75% lies in the top ten. Sequences were obtained from naive CD8+ T cells from blood. The receptors were sampled from a human donor in good health. The CDR3 runs from the conserved cysteine through the conserved F or W. The D gene is left open where the match is weak. Not every row has a clone size; where given, it reads once, few, many or a size class.

d_call j_call v_call clone_size cdr3_aa cdr3_nt
. TRBJ1-5 TRBV28 . CASSEDNQPQHF TGTGCCAGCAGTGAGGACAATCAGCCCCAGCATTTT
TRBD1 TRBJ2-1 TRBV19 few CASTTGVRQFF TGTGCCAGTACGACAGGGGTGCGGCAGTTCTTC
. TRBJ2-5 TRBV6-2/TRBV6-3 . CASSTGSLQETQYF TGTGCCAGCAGTACCGGGAGCCTCCAAGAGACCCAGTACTTC
TRBD1 TRBJ2-4 TRBV3-1 few CASSPDRGKNLAKNIQYF TGTGCCAGCAGCCCGGACAGGGGGAAGAACCTAGCCAAAAACATTCAGTACTTC
. TRBJ1-1 TRBV12-3/TRBV12-4 few CASSVGTEAFF TGTGCCAGCAGCGTAGGCACTGAAGCTTTCTTT
. TRBJ2-1 TRBV27 . CASSLVGYSYNEQFF TGTGCCAGCAGTTTAGTCGGTTACTCCTACAATGAGCAGTTCTTC
. TRBJ2-5 TRBV5-1 few CASSLAPGRNQETQYF TGCGCCAGCAGCTTGGCGCCAGGGAGAAACCAAGAGACCCAGTACTTC
. TRBJ1-2 TRBV12-3/TRBV12-4 few CASSLLYSGGHGYTF TGTGCCAGCAGTTTACTTTATTCAGGAGGGCATGGCTACACCTTC
. TRBJ1-3 TRBV20-1 . CTARGLPGNTIYF TGCACTGCTAGAGGACTCCCGGGAAACACCATATATTTT
. TRBJ1-5 TRBV21-1 few CASSNSGGSNQPQHF TGTGCCAGCAGCAATAGCGGGGGGAGCAATCAGCCCCAGCATTTT
TRBD2 TRBJ2-5 TRBV4-1 . CASSLEREGEWYQETQYF TGCGCCAGCAGCCTTGAGCGGGAGGGCGAGTGGTACCAAGAGACCCAGTACTTC
TRBD1 TRBJ2-1 TRBV4-3 few CASSPTGSSYNEQFF TGCGCCAGCAGCCCGACAGGGAGCTCCTACAATGAGCAGTTCTTC
. TRBJ2-5 TRBV5-4 few CASSQQPSFAPNRETQYF TGTGCCAGCAGCCAACAACCTAGCTTCGCCCCTAACCGGGAGACCCAGTACTTC
. TRBJ1-2 TRBV13 . CASSEGRTTLNYGYTF TGTGCCAGCAGCGAAGGACGGACTACCCTTAACTATGGCTACACCTTC
. TRBJ2-7 TRBV20-1 few CSARDVEGADEQYF TGCAGTGCTAGAGACGTGGAGGGGGCAGACGAGCAGTACTTC
TRBD1 TRBJ1-1 TRBV29-1 . CSVANRGLRVEEIDTEAFF TGCAGCGTTGCCAACAGGGGGCTGAGGGTTGAGGAGATTGACACTGAAGCTTTCTTT
. TRBJ2-5 TRBV28 . CATRSLRTQYF TGTGCCACCCGGTCCCTGAGGACCCAGTACTTC
. TRBJ2-7 TRBV20-1 . CSAPYRYEQYF TGCAGTGCCCCGTACCGGTACGAGCAGTACTTC